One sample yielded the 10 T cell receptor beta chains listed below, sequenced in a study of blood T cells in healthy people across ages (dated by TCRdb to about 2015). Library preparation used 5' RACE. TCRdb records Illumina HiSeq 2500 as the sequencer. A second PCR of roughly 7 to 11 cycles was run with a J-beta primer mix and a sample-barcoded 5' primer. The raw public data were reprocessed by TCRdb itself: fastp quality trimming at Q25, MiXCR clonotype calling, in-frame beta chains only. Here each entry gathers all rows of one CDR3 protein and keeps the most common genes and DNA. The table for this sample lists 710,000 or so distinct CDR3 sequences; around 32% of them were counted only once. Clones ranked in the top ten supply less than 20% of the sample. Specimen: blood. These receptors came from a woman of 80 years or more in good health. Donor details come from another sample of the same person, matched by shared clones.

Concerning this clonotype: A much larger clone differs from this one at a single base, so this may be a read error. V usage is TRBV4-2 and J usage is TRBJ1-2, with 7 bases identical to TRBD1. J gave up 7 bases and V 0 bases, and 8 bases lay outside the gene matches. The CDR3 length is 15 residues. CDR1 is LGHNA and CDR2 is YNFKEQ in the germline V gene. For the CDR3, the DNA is TGTGCCAGCAGCCAAGATACGAGGGGGCGAGGTGGCTACACCTTC. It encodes CASSQDTRGRGGYTF.

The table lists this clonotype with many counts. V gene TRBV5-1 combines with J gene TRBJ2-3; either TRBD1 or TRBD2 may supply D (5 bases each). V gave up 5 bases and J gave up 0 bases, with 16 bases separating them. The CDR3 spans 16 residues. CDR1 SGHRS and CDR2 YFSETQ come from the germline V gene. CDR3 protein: CASRRGDGISTDTQYF. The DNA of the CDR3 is TGCGCCAGCAGGCGAGGGGACGGTATTAGCACAGATACGCAGTATTTT. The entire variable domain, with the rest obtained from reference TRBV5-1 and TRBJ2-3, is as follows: KAGVTQTPRYLIKTRGQQVTLSCSPISGHRSVSWYQQTPGQGLQFLFEYFSETQRNKGNFPGRFSGRQFSNSRSEMNVSTLELGDSALYLCASRRGDGISTDTQYFGPGTRLTVL.

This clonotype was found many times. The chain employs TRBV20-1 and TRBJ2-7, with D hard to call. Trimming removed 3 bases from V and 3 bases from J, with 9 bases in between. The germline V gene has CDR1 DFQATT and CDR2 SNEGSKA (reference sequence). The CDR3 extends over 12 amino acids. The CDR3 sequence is CSASTVFYEQYF. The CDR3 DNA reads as TGCAGTGCTAGTACAGTTTTCTACGAGCAGTACTTC.

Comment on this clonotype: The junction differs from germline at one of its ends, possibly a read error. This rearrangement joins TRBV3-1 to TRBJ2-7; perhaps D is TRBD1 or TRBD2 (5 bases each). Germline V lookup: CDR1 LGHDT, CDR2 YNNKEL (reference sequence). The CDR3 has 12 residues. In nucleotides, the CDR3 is TGTGCCAGCAGCCAAGCCGGGACCGCGATTGACTTC. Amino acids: CASSQAGTAIDF.

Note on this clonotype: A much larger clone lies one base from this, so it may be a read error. CDR3 DNA: TGTGCCAGCAGACGCGGGGGGGGCTCCTACGATGAGCAGTTCTTC. Amino acids: CASRRGGGSYDEQFF. The chain employs TRBV7-2 and TRBJ2-1, with 9 bases lining up with TRBD2. The CDR3 spans 15 residues. Germline CDR1 and CDR2: SGHTA and FQGNSA.

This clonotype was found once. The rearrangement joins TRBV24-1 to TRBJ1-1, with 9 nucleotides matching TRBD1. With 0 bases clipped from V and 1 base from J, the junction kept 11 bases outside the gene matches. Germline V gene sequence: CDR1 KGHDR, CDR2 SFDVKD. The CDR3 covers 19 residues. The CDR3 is CATSDLQSGQGIPNTEAFF. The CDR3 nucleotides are TGTGCCACCAGTGATTTGCAATCGGGACAGGGAATCCCGAACACTGAAGCTTTCTTT.

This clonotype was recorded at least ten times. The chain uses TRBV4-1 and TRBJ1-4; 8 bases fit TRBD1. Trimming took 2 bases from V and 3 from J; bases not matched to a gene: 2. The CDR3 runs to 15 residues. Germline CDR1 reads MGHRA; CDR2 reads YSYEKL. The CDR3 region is CASSQIQGANEKLFF. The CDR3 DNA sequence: TGCGCCAGCAGCCAAATACAGGGGGCTAATGAAAAACTGTTTTTT.

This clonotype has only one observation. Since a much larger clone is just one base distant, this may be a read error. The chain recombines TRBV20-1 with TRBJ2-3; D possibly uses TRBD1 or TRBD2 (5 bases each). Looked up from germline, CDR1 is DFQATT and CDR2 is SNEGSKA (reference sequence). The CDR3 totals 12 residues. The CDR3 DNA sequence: TGCGGTGCTAGGCCGGGACCTGATACGCAGTATTTT. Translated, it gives CGARPGPDTQYF.

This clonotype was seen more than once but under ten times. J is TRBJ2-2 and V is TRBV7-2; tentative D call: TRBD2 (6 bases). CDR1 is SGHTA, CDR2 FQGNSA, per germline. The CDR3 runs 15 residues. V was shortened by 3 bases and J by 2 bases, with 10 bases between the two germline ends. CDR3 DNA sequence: TGTGCCAGCAGCTTGATGGGGGGAAACACCGGGGAGCTGTTTTTT. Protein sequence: CASSLMGGNTGELFF.

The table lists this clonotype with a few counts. The CDR3 is CASSWRPTSNLLDTQYF. CDR3 DNA sequence: TGTGCCAGCAGTTGGAGACCGACTAGCAACCTGCTGGATACGCAGTATTTT. J is TRBJ2-3 and V is TRBV28, with 7 nucleotides matching TRBD2. The CDR3 length is 17 residues. CDR1 is MDHEN and CDR2 is SYDVKM in the germline V gene. Trimming removed 4 bases from V and 6 bases from J; junction bases left unmatched: 16.